This T cell receptor (beta chain) was captured in a study of blood T cell repertoires in COVID-19. Across the study: Samples of COVID-19 (acute and convalescent) were obtained from the United States, Italy and Spain.

Profiled with immunoSEQ multiplex PCR; TCRdb holds only in-frame clones, not every one. The sample has approximately 300,000 clones; roughly 85% are singletons. CDR1 is MNHEY and CDR2 is SMNVEV in the germline V gene (reference sequence). The ends were cut back, 3 bases at V and 3 bases at J, with 3 bases in the middle. The CDR3 sequence is 12 residues long. Note on this clone: Other DNA sequences in this specimen translate into the identical CDR3.

The sequence was collected from a woman in her twenties or thirties who had recovered from COVID-19. The material sequenced was PBMCs or T cells enriched from blood (not recorded which). The chain employs TRBV27 and TRBJ1-5; D remains unclear. CDR3 in amino acids: CASSFHNQPQHF. CDR3 nucleotides: TGTGCCAGCAGTTTCCACAATCAGCCCCAGCATTTT.